This passage covers 14 T cell receptor beta chains from one sample sequenced in a study of T cells in Graves' hyperthyroidism and ophthalmopathy. Researchers amplified the TCR beta CDR3 regions from RNA transcripts. HTBI primers were used for first-round RT-PCR of the TCR CDR3. TCRdb independently ran MiXCR on the multiplex PCR reads; one entry per CDR3 protein. This sample has hundreds of thousands of distinct CDR3 sequences, with roughly 46% found just once. Sequenced sample: peripheral blood or thyroid tissue (not recorded which). These TCRs come from an adult man with Graves' disease, either hyperthyroidism or ophthalmopathy (not recorded which).

Notes on this clonotype: A much larger clonotype is one base distant, so this may be a read error. CDR3 coding DNA: TGTGCCAGCATCTTACACGGCTATGGCTACACCTTC. Translating gives CASILHGYGYTF. V is TRBV7-9 and J is TRBJ1-2; D gene uncertain. From germline, CDR1 is SEHNR and CDR2 FQNEAQ (reference sequence). The CDR3 spans 12 residues.

To note about this clonotype: One end of the junction is discordant with germline, which a read error may explain. This sequence joins TRBV7-9 and TRBJ1-3, with D possibly TRBD1 on 6 matching bases. The germline gives CDR1 SEHNR, CDR2 FQNEAQ (reference sequence). The CDR3 is made up of 15 amino acids. CDR3 sequence: CASSHHRESGNTIYF. CDR3 in DNA: TGCGCCAGCAGCCACCACAGGGAGTCTGGAAACACCATATATTTT.

Ten or more counts support this clonotype. The gene calls are TRBV25-1 and TRBJ1-2; no clear D. Germline lookup yields CDR1 MGHDK and CDR2 SYGVNS. Deletions cut 6 bases from V and 0 bases from J, with 14 bases between. This CDR3 has 15 residues. The CDR3: CASSPTQFSNYGYTF. CDR3 sequence (DNA): TGTGCCAGCAGCCCTACACAGTTTTCTAACTATGGCTACACCTTC.

Concerning this clonotype itself: The junction differs from germline at one of its ends, possibly a read error. The V gene is TRBV9, the J gene TRBJ2-7, with a weak D call TRBD1 (5 bases). Germline-derived CDR1 and CDR2 are SGDLS and YYNGEE. This CDR3 region has 12 residues. CDR3 coding DNA: TGTGCCAGCAGTTTTAGGGGCTACGAGCGGTACTTC. Translated: CASSFRGYERYF.

On this clonotype itself: Lacking the conserved final phenylalanine or tryptophan, this CDR3 likely reflects a read error. The V and J genes are TRBV6-1 and TRBJ2-7, with D possibly called TRBD1 or TRBD2 (5 bases each). The CDR3 sequence is 15 residues long. Per the germline V gene, CDR1 is MNHNS and CDR2 is SASEGT. V shed 6 bases and J shed 3 bases, with 18 bases lying between them. CDR3 sequence reads: CASSSPGSRIYEQYS. CDR3 coding DNA: TGTGCCAGCAGCTCGCCAGGGAGCAGGATCTACGAGCAGTACTCC.

The CDR3 is CSVYGPGYTF. In nucleotides, the CDR3 is TGCAGCGTGTACGGACCGGGCTACACCTTC. This chain uses TRBV29-1 with TRBJ1-2; unclear D gene. In germline, CDR1 is SQVTM, CDR2 ANQGSEA. Trimming took off 6 bases at V and 8 bases at J, with 10 bases between the two ends. The CDR3 sequence is 10 residues long.

About this clonotype itself: A much larger clone differs by one base, so this may be a read error. The V call is TRBV10-3, the J call TRBJ1-1; tentative D call: TRBD1 (6 bases). Germline CDR1 reads ENHRY; CDR2 reads SYGVKD. V was shortened by 3 bases and J by 1 base, with 9 bases between the two germline ends. The CDR3 length is 14 residues. CDR3 nucleotide sequence: TGTGCCATCAGTGAAGGCAGGGGGAACACTGAAGCTTTCTTT. Translating gives CAISEGRGNTEAFF.

This clonotype was picked up many times. V is TRBV29-1 and J is TRBJ1-5; 8 bases align to TRBD1. Germline V lookup: CDR1 SQVTM, CDR2 ANQGSEA. With V trimmed by 5 bases and J by 5 bases, 5 bases remained unmatched. The CDR3 is 13 amino acids. DNA of the CDR3: TGCAGCGTTCAGGCAGGGGGCGATCAGCCCCAGCATTTT. Encoded protein: CSVQAGGDQPQHF.

This clonotype appeared many times. The chain couples TRBV2 to TRBJ2-2; tentative D call: TRBD1 (6 bases). Germline CDR1 SNHLY, CDR2 FYNNEI. The CDR3 contains 12 residues. V shed 7 bases and J shed 4 bases, with 7 bases lying between them. CDR3 coding DNA: TGTGCCAGCACCAGGGGCACCGGGGAGCTGTTTTTT. Its protein is CASTRGTGELFF.

This chain links TRBV20-1 with TRBJ1-1; TRBD1 aligns across 7 bases. Trimming cost V 6 bases and J 4 bases; bases outside gene matches: 14. CDR1 DFQATT and CDR2 SNEGSKA come from the germline V gene (reference sequence). This CDR3 contains 15 residues. CDR3 residues: CSARRDSEGGTEAFF. The CDR3 nucleotides are TGCAGTGCAAGGCGGGACAGTGAGGGCGGCACTGAAGCTTTCTTT.

The V gene is TRBV9, the J gene TRBJ1-4, with 7 bases fitting TRBD1. V was clipped by 3 bases and J by 5 bases; unmatched bases: 4. The CDR3 extends over 14 amino acids. CDR1 and CDR2 from the germline V gene are SGDLS and YYNGEE. The CDR3 coding sequence is TGTGCCAGCAGCGCCGGACAGGAGAATGAAAAACTGTTTTTT. Its translation: CASSAGQENEKLFF.

This clonotype was detected a few times. J is TRBJ1-1 and V is TRBV20-1, with D possibly TRBD1 on 6 matching bases. V was pared by 6 bases and J by 10 bases, with 18 bases between. Germline CDR1 is DFQATT and CDR2 is SNEGSKA (reference sequence). The CDR3 covers 12 residues. The CDR3 reads CSAEQGGGAAFF. The CDR3 nucleotides read TGCAGTGCGGAACAGGGCGGAGGAGCAGCTTTCTTT.

This chain connects TRBV6-1 to TRBJ2-2; 14 nucleotides agree with TRBD2. V shed 8 bases and J 2 bases; nucleotides not matched to a gene: 7. Germline V gene data show CDR1 as MNHNS and CDR2 as SASEGT. This CDR3 has 17 amino acids. This chain's CDR3 is CASPRGTSGSNTGELFF. Here the CDR3 DNA reads TGTGCCAGCCCCAGAGGGACTAGCGGGAGTAACACCGGGGAGCTGTTTTTT.

V is TRBV27 and J is TRBJ1-5, with a possible D match to TRBD1 (5 bases). This CDR3 spans 16 amino acids. V was cut by 5 bases and J by 0 bases, with 14 bases left in between. The germline V gene has CDR1 MNHEY and CDR2 SMNVEV (reference sequence). In DNA form, the CDR3 reads TGTGCCAGCAGTCCCTCGGGGGACTTTAGCAATCAGCCCCAGCATTTT. It yields the protein CASSPSGDFSNQPQHF.